This is a list of T cell receptor beta chains from one sample in a study of T cell responses to AZD1222 COVID-19 vaccine. The table came from immunoSEQ multiplex PCR; TCRdb's copy has only in-frame clones and leaves some out. This sample yields 150,000 or so clones, of which more than 85% are seen a single time; around 1% belongs to the top ten. The sequenced sample was peripheral blood, obtained on day 0 of MenACWY control vaccination. Receptors were obtained from an adult in good health. The CDR3 runs from the conserved cysteine through the conserved F or W. Fields, in order: J gene, D gene, V gene, clone size, CDR3 DNA, CDR3 protein. The D gene is left open where the match is weak. The size field is filled for only some rows; it gives once, few, many or a size class.

TRBJ2-3,NA,TRBV5-1,NA,TGCGCCAGCAGCTGGCTCTACACAGATACGCAGTATTTT,CASSWLYTDTQYF
TRBJ1-2,NA,TRBV7-2,NA,TGTGCCAGCAGCTTAGGGTCAGGGAATGGCTACACCTTC,CASSLGSGNGYTF
TRBJ1-1,TRBD1,TRBV6-4,NA,TGTGCCAGCAGCACAGGGGATATGAACACTGAAGCTTTCTTT,CASSTGDMNTEAFF
TRBJ2-1,NA,TRBV19,NA,TGTGCCAGTAGTATGCCTTCCAGGGGAGGTTTGCAGTTCTTC,CASSMPSRGGLQFF
TRBJ2-4,TRBD2,TRBV15,NA,TGTGCCACCAGCAGAGATCTGGTGGAGGCTAGCGGGGGTAGGGACATTCAGTACTTC,CATSRDLVEASGGRDIQYF
TRBJ1-1,TRBD1,TRBV29-1,NA,TGCAGCGGACAGGGATCTGAAGCTTTCTTT,CSGQGSEAFF
TRBJ1-3,NA,TRBV4-3,NA,TGCGCCAGCAGCCAAGAAAGGGGGTTTGGAAACACCATATATTTT,CASSQERGFGNTIYF
TRBJ1-1,NA,TRBV5-1,NA,TGCGCCAGCAGCTTGGGGGCCAGGTGGGACACTGAAGCTTTCTTT,CASSLGARWDTEAFF
TRBJ2-5,NA,TRBV5-4,NA,TGTGCCAGCAGCTTGGACACACAAGAGACCCAGTACTTC,CASSLDTQETQYF
TRBJ1-2,NA,TRBV5-4,NA,TGTGCCAGCAGCTTCGGGGAGTCTGGCTACACCTTC,CASSFGESGYTF
TRBJ1-1,TRBD1,TRBV19,NA,TGTGCCAGTAGAAAAAGGGGACAGGGGACGGGCACTGAAGCTTTCTTT,CASRKRGQGTGTEAFF
TRBJ2-2,TRBD1,TRBV6-4,NA,TGTGCCAGCAGTGTTGGGACAGACACCGGGGAGCTGTTTTTT,CASSVGTDTGELFF
TRBJ1-1,NA,TRBV30,NA,TGTGCCTGGGTTCTTGGGGGGCTTACTGAAGCTTTCTTT,CAWVLGGLTEAFF
TRBJ2-2,TRBD1,TRBV6-5,NA,TGTGCCAGCAGGCCGACAGGGGCCGACACCGGGGAGCTGTTTTTT,CASRPTGADTGELFF
TRBJ1-2,NA,TRBV10-3,NA,TGTGCCATCAGTGAGTCCGGGTTAGGCTACACCTTC,CAISESGLGYTF
TRBJ1-1,TRBD1,TRBV27,NA,TGTGCCAGCAGTCAGACAGGGGGCGCTCTGCGCACTGAAGCTTTCTTT,CASSQTGGALRTEAFF
TRBJ1-4,NA,TRBV12-3/TRBV12-4,NA,TGTGCCAGCAGTTCGCATGAAAAACTGTTTTTT,CASSSHEKLFF
TRBJ1-1,TRBD1,TRBV11-2,NA,TGTGCCACCACCGGGACAGGGGTATCAGACACTGAAGCTTTCTTT,CATTGTGVSDTEAFF
TRBJ1-1,NA,TRBV5-8,NA,TGTGCCAGCAGCTTGGAGGGAAACACTGAAGCTTTCTTT,CASSLEGNTEAFF
TRBJ1-5,NA,TRBV6-2/TRBV6-3,NA,TGTGCCAGCAGTTATCCGAGGAGGGTTTCTCGCAATCAGCCCCAGCATTTT,CASSYPRRVSRNQPQHF
TRBJ1-5,NA,TRBV19,NA,TGTGCCAGTAGTATTAACAGGGACCAGCCCCAGCATTTT,CASSINRDQPQHF
TRBJ2-7,TRBD1,TRBV29-1,NA,TGCAGCGTCGGACAGGGATCCTACGAGCAGTACTTC,CSVGQGSYEQYF
TRBJ1-5,NA,TRBV7-2,NA,TGTGCCAGCAGCTTAGCAGGGACTGGCAATCAGCCCCAGCATTTT,CASSLAGTGNQPQHF
TRBJ2-7,NA,TRBV5-1,NA,TGCGCCAGCAGCTTGGGAGTGTTCTCCTACGAGCAGTACTTC,CASSLGVFSYEQYF
TRBJ2-5,NA,TRBV6-5,NA,TGTGCCAGCAGTTACCAGGGGGGGCGAGGCCAAGAGACCCAGTACTTC,CASSYQGGRGQETQYF
TRBJ1-1,NA,TRBV4-3,NA,TGCGCCAGCAGCCAAGGGCGGCAGAAACTGAACACTGAAGCTTTCTTT,CASSQGRQKLNTEAFF
TRBJ2-1,TRBD2,TRBV24-1,NA,TGTGCCACCCCAACGAGGACTAGCGTCAATTATCGGAACAATGAGCAGTTCTTC,CATPTRTSVNYRNNEQFF
TRBJ2-1,NA,TRBV4-3,NA,TGCGCCAGCAGCCAAGAGATGTTGGGCAATGAGCAGTTCTTC,CASSQEMLGNEQFF
TRBJ2-1,TRBD2,TRBV9,NA,TGTGCCAGTCAGCGGGGGGTATACAATGAGCAGTTCTTC,CASQRGVYNEQFF
TRBJ1-5,NA,TRBV21-1,once,TGTGCCAGCAGCAAATCAGATTTACTCCCCCTATATCAGCCCCAGCATTTT,CASSKSDLLPLYQPQHF
TRBJ1-1,NA,TRBV9,NA,TGTGCCAGCAGCGTAGGGACAAGCACTGAAGCTTTCTTT,CASSVGTSTEAFF
TRBJ1-4,NA,TRBV27,once,TGTGCCAGCAAGATTGGGGACACCCGGAATGAAAAACTGTTTTTT,CASKIGDTRNEKLFF
TRBJ1-2,NA,TRBV7-6,NA,TGTGCCAGCAGCTCAGGGACGTACCTTTACTCTCATGGCTACACCTTC,CASSSGTYLYSHGYTF
TRBJ2-1,TRBD1,TRBV4-3,NA,TGCGCCAGCAGCCACGGAACAGGGGTTGAGCAGTTCTTC,CASSHGTGVEQFF
TRBJ2-1,NA,TRBV7-9,NA,TGTGCCAGCAGCTTAGTTATCGGCCTGGGAGACGTCAATGAGCAGTTCTTC,CASSLVIGLGDVNEQFF
TRBJ2-2,NA,TRBV25-1,NA,TGTGCCAGCAGTGAAAATGGGGTAGAGGAGTACACCGGGGAGCTGTTTTTT,CASSENGVEEYTGELFF
TRBJ2-3,NA,TRBV27,NA,TGTGCCAGCAGTCCCCCTCCCCGGACACTAACTCTAGGCACAGATACGCAGTATTTT,CASSPPPRTLTLGTDTQYF
TRBJ2-6,TRBD1,TRBV19,NA,TGTGCCAGTAGCGATGAGGGGACAGGATCTGGGGCCAACGTCCTGACTTTC,CASSDEGTGSGANVLTF
TRBJ1-6,TRBD1,TRBV13,NA,TGTGCCAGCAGCCTCGGACAGGGGAGGCCACCCCTCCACTTT,CASSLGQGRPPLHF
TRBJ1-2,NA,TRBV30,NA,TGTGCCTGGAGTTTGACAAGCAACTATGGCTACACCTTC,CAWSLTSNYGYTF
TRBJ2-1,NA,TRBV28,NA,TGTGCCAGCGGGAGAGGGGGGGATTCAAATGAGCAGTTCTTC,CASGRGGDSNEQFF
TRBJ1-5,NA,TRBV6-1,NA,TGTGCCAGCAGTGAACAAGTAGCCGATCAGCCCCAGCATTTT,CASSEQVADQPQHF
TRBJ2-2,TRBD1,TRBV3-1/TRBV3-2,NA,TGTGCCAGCAGCCAGGGGACAGGGGTAGGAGGGGAGCTGTTTTTT,CASSQGTGVGGELFF
TRBJ1-5,NA,TRBV27,NA,TGTGCCAGCAGCCCTGGGACCCCAAGTCAGCCCCAGCATTTT,CASSPGTPSQPQHF
TRBJ1-6,NA,TRBV19,NA,TGTGCCAGTAGTATAGATCGTGCCCCCAATTCACCCCTCCACTTT,CASSIDRAPNSPLHF
TRBJ1-1,NA,TRBV5-1,NA,TGCGCCAGCAGCTTGCAGGGTTGGGGGATGAACACTGAAGCTTTCTTT,CASSLQGWGMNTEAFF
TRBJ1-4,NA,TRBV19,NA,TGTGCCAGTATCCCAGGGGCGGGTGAAAAACTGTTTTTT,CASIPGAGEKLFF
TRBJ1-1,NA,TRBV6-5,NA,TGTGCCAGCAGTTTAGGGGGAGAGGTGAACACTGAAGCTTTCTTT,CASSLGGEVNTEAFF
TRBJ1-2,NA,TRBV12-3/TRBV12-4,NA,TGTGCCAGCACCAAGGAGACCGGCGGCTACACCTTC,CASTKETGGYTF